This TCR beta chain was retrieved from a study of metastatic and nonmetastatic thyroid tumors. Across the study: Repertoires of blood and of tissue (tumor or nodule) from malignant and benign thyroid patients were compared.

Study outcomes and limitations: Compared with benign nodules, malignant thyroid tumors were reported to have significantly higher TCR beta diversity in both blood and tumor.

No patient received treatment before thyroid surgery. V lost 7 bases and J lost 7, with 12 bases in between. The germline gives CDR1 LNHDA, CDR2 SQIVND (reference sequence). The CDR3 runs 12 residues. TCRdb redid the clone calls on the PCR reads using MiXCR. Of about 20,000 clones in the sample, 24% were seen once. By proportion, this clone is medium-sized. Its antigen is currently unknown. Sequencing was done on a sample of tumor tissue. The genes are TRBV19 and TRBJ2-3; weak D call: TRBD1 (5 bases). This TCR came from a female donor with papillary thyroid cancer or a benign thyroid nodule (not recorded which). Some clones in this sample may be carry-over from other donors' samples. CDR3 sequence reads: CASKDMGNTQYF. The CDR3 bases are TGTGCCAGTAAGGACATGGGGAATACGCAGTATTTT. The full variable domain, rest sourced from reference TRBV19 and TRBJ2-3, is DGGITQSPKYLFRKEGQNVTLSCEQNLNHDAMYWYRQDPGQGLRLIYYSQIVNDFQKGDIAEGYSVSREKKESFPLTVTSAQKNPTAFYLCASKDMGNTQYFGPGTRLTVL.